A single sample gave rise to the 8 T cell receptor beta chains below, sequenced in a study of CD8 T cells in ankylosing spondylitis. Their antigens remain unidentified. TCRdb itself ran the 5' RACE reads through MiXCR, one entry per CDR3 protein. The top ten hold around 7% of the sample, which has about 540,000 distinct CDR3 sequences, approximately 11% seen once. Points from the study as a whole: Blood of patients with ankylosing spondylitis appeared to be characterized by a TCR beta motif of eight highly homologous variants.

Sequenced material: blood, either unsorted or a sorted T cell fraction (not recorded which). These TCRs come from a male donor with ankylosing spondylitis.

The genes are TRBV6-1 and TRBJ1-1; no firm D call. Germline values: CDR1 MNHNS, CDR2 SASEGT. The CDR3 runs to 14 residues. V lost 3 bases and J 7 bases, leaving 15 bases between the germline ends. CDR3 sequence (DNA): TGTGCCAGCAGTGATTCAAGAGGGAAGGTTGAAGCTTTCTTT. Translated, it gives CASSDSRGKVEAFF.

The chain couples TRBV20-1 to TRBJ2-5; 9 nucleotides match TRBD1. The CDR3 is 13 residues long. Trimming cost V 6 bases and J 5 bases; bases outside gene matches: 7. The V gene's germline CDR1 is DFQATT and CDR2 SNEGSKA (reference sequence). For the CDR3, the DNA is TGCAGTGCCCTTGACAGGGGGGGTGAGACCCAGTACTTC. The encoded protein is CSALDRGGETQYF.

This clonotype showed up just a few times. The chain recombines TRBV28 with TRBJ1-2; the D gene is possibly TRBD1 (5 bases). Trimming stripped 10 bases from V and 8 bases from J, with 14 bases between. This CDR3 region has 11 residues. Germline CDR1 MDHEN, CDR2 SYDVKM. The CDR3 DNA sequence: TGTGCCAAAAAGGGAGGGGCCGGCTACACCTTC. Protein sequence: CAKKGGAGYTF.

The chain joins TRBV27 to TRBJ2-5, with D possibly TRBD1 on 6 matching bases. CDR3 length equals 18 residues. Deletions cut 2 bases from V and 5 bases from J, with 24 bases between. CDR1 MNHEY and CDR2 SMNVEV come from the germline V gene (reference sequence). The CDR3 DNA reads as TGTGCCAGCAGTTTAAAAAGCGTTCAGAGGGGGTTATTGGAGACCCAGTACTTC. It codes for CASSLKSVQRGLLETQYF.

This clonotype was seen once. This chain links TRBV5-1 with TRBJ1-1; D may be TRBD1 (6 bases). The germline V gene encodes CDR1 SGHRS and CDR2 YFSETQ. The germline V and J ends were trimmed by 1 base and 1 base, with 11 bases remaining between them. This CDR3 has 15 amino acids. The CDR3 region has the DNA TGCGCCAGCAGCTTGTTAACAGGGCCGAACACTGAAGCTTTCTTT. It translates to CASSLLTGPNTEAFF.

For this clonotype: This may arise from a read error, as a much more abundant clone is one base away. This sequence joins TRBV2 and TRBJ2-1; either TRBD1 or TRBD2 may supply D (5 bases each). The V gene lost 2 bases and the J gene lost 6 bases, with 11 bases spanning the gap. The CDR3 spans 14 residues. The germline CDR1 and CDR2 sequences are SNHLY and FYNNEI. The CDR3 protein is CASSEQGPFNEQFF. CDR3 nucleotide sequence: TGTGCCAGCAGTGAACAGGGACCGTTCAATGAGCAGTTCTTC.

The gene calls are TRBV12-5 and TRBJ1-2; the D gene is possibly TRBD1 (6 bases). The CDR3 is 16 residues long. Trimming pared 1 base from V and 4 bases from J, leaving 16 bases between. CDR1 LGHNT and CDR2 FRNRAP come from the germline V gene. The CDR3 bases are TGTGCTAGTGGTTTGGCCTCGGGGGGCGAGGGCTATGGCTACACCTTC. Its translation: CASGLASGGEGYGYTF.

This clonotype was observed a few times. This chain connects TRBV5-1 to TRBJ2-1; 9 bases agree with TRBD1. Germline CDR1 is SGHRS and CDR2 is YFSETQ. V trimming: 3 bases; J trimming: 4 bases; junction bases outside the gene matches: 5. CDR3 length: 15 amino acids. The CDR3 protein is CASSSWDRDYNEQFF. CDR3 coding DNA: TGCGCCAGCAGCTCCTGGGACAGGGATTACAATGAGCAGTTCTTC. Together with reference TRBV5-1 and TRBJ2-1, the CDR3 gives the full variable domain: KAGVTQTPRYLIKTRGQQVTLSCSPISGHRSVSWYQQTPGQGLQFLFEYFSETQRNKGNFPGRFSGRQFSNSRSEMNVSTLELGDSALYLCASSSWDRDYNEQFFGPGTRLTVL.